This T cell receptor beta chain was sequenced during a study of shared clonotypes between healthy human individuals. Sequenced by immunoSEQ multiplex PCR; TCRdb stores in-frame clones only, minus some. The repertoire holds approximately 2.5 million clones, with 93% as singletons. Trimming took 4 bases from V and 0 from J; bases not matched to a gene: 4. The CDR3 length is 14 residues. The germline V gene has CDR1 SGHRS and CDR2 YFSETQ. Regarding the study as a whole: Naive subsets usually exceeded memory subsets in estimated richness.

On this clone itself: Its antigen is unknown. The same CDR3 is also encoded by other DNA sequences in this sample.

Specimen: naive CD4+ T cells from PBMCs. The subset here: CD45RA+ positively selected. This rearrangement joins TRBV5-1 to TRBJ2-7; 7 bases are a match to TRBD1. The clonotype comes from a man between 18 and 29 years old in good health. Some clones in this sample may be carry-over from other donors' samples. CDR3 nucleotides: TGCGCCAGCAGCACAAGACAGGGCTCCTACGAGCAGTACTTC. Translated: CASSTRQGSYEQYF. The full variable domain, rest sourced from reference TRBV5-1 and TRBJ2-7, is KAGVTQTPRYLIKTRGQQVTLSCSPISGHRSVSWYQQTPGQGLQFLFEYFSETQRNKGNFPGRFSGRQFSNSRSEMNVSTLELGDSALYLCASSTRQGSYEQYFGPGTRLTVT.